Shown below are 7 T cell receptor beta chains from a single sample sequenced in a study of control samples from healthy donors and cancer patients. Assay: immunoSEQ multiplex PCR; the TCRdb copy retains only in-frame clones and omits some. The sample consists of roughly 160,000 clones, roughly 94% of them appearing once. The sample comprised PBMCs. The receptors stem from a man between 60 and 70 years old with colorectal cancer.

This sequence joins TRBV24-1 and TRBJ2-5; D is uncertain. This CDR3 comprises 15 residues. Per germline, CDR1 KGHDR and CDR2 SFDVKD. Trimming removed 2 bases at V and 2 bases at J, with 11 bases between. The CDR3 DNA reads TGTGCCACCAGTGATTCTAGGACCGCGCAAGAGACCCAGTACTTC. Residues: CATSDSRTAQETQYF.

This chain uses TRBV9 with TRBJ2-3; TRBD2 might be the D (6 bases). The ends were cut back, 4 bases at V and 0 bases at J, with 15 bases in the middle. The CDR3 spans 16 residues. Germline assignment: CDR1 SGDLS and CDR2 YYNGEE. The CDR3 is CASSTPRGTSTDTQYF. CDR3 nucleotides: TGTGCCAGCAGCACCCCACGGGGGACTAGCACAGATACGCAGTATTTT.

J is TRBJ2-5 and V is TRBV30; D is undetermined. This CDR3 region has 14 residues. V gave up 0 bases and J gave up 2 bases, with 10 bases separating them. Looked up from germline, CDR1 is GTSNPN and CDR2 is SVGIG (reference sequence). The CDR3 region has the DNA TGTGCCTGGAGTGTCATTTCCCCGCAAGAGACCCAGTACTTC. Its translation is CAWSVISPQETQYF.

The chain is built from TRBV12-3 or TRBV12-4 and TRBJ1-3; no clear D. CDR3 length: 13 residues. V lost 6 bases and J 0 bases, leaving 6 bases between the germline ends. This chain's CDR3 is CASRPSSGNTIYF. In DNA, the CDR3 is TGTGCCAGCAGGCCCTCCTCTGGAAACACCATATATTTT.

The rearrangement joins TRBV29-1 to TRBJ1-2; TRBD1 matches at 7 bases. The J segment lost 0 bases and the V segment lost 8 bases, leaving 9 bases of the junction unmatched. The CDR3 has 14 amino acids. Germline CDR1 is SQVTM and CDR2 is ANQGSEA. CDR3 sequence reads: CSTGDRSTNYGYTF. In nucleotides, the CDR3 is TGCAGCACCGGGGACAGATCTACTAACTATGGCTACACCTTC.

The chain couples TRBV9 to TRBJ2-7; 11 positions match TRBD1. From germline, CDR1 is SGDLS and CDR2 YYNGEE. The CDR3 length is 14 residues. V dropped 4 bases and J dropped 4; count of bases not matched to a gene: 4. The CDR3 here is CASSTGQGAYEQYF. CDR3 sequence (DNA): TGTGCCAGCAGCACAGGACAGGGGGCTTACGAGCAGTACTTC.

J is TRBJ2-6 and V is TRBV5-1; 7 bases are shared with TRBD2. With V trimmed by 0 bases and J by 0 bases, 6 bases remained unmatched. This CDR3 is 18 amino acids long. Germline loops: CDR1 SGHRS, CDR2 YFSETQ. The CDR3 loop reads CASSLASGALSGANVLTF. The CDR3, as DNA: TGCGCCAGCAGCTTGGCCAGCGGGGCACTCTCTGGGGCCAACGTCCTGACTTTC.